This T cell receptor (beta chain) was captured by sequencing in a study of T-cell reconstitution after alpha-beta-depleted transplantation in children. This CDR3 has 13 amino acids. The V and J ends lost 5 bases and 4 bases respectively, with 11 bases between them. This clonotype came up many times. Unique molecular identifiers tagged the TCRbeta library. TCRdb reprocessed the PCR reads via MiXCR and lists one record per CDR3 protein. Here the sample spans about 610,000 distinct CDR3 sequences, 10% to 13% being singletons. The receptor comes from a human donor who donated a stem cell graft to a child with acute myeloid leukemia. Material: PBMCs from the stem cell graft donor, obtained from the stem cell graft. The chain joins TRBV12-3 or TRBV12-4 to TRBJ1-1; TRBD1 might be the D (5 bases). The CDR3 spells CASSPGPFTEAFF. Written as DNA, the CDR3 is TGTGCCAGCAGTCCGGGGCCGTTCACTGAAGCTTTCTTT.